This TCR beta chain is from a study of blood T cell repertoires in COVID-19. Study background: Nucleic acid was either cDNA or gDNA, and it came from T cells, B-cell-depleted T cells, or PBMCs.

Trimming removed 5 bases from V and 0 bases from J, with 21 bases in between. The germline CDR1 and CDR2 sequences are SGHRS and YFSETQ. The CDR3 length is 18 residues. TCRdb's table, derived via immunoSEQ multiplex PCR, lists solely in-frame clones and lacks some. The sample contains a few hundred thousand clones, roughly four fifths of which appear only once. Those who participated ranged in age from roughly 18 to 90 years and resided in 20 to 30 US areas. Participant-reported clinical history was the basis for cohort assignment. The chain is built from TRBV5-1 and TRBJ2-1; weak D call: TRBD2 (6 bases). The clonotype was recovered from a man in his forties who had recovered from COVID-19. Sample: PBMCs or T cells enriched from blood (not recorded which). Here the CDR3 reads CASSPVSGPLSSYNEQFF. The CDR3 DNA reads as TGCGCCAGCAGTCCCGTTAGCGGACCTCTAAGCTCCTACAATGAGCAGTTCTTC.